This T cell receptor (beta chain) was sequenced during a study of T cell changes during pregnancy in multiple sclerosis. Measured with immunoSEQ multiplex PCR; TCRdb has only the in-frame clones, and not every one. This sample has roughly 30,000 clones; just over 90% occur once, and the top ten carry about 4.5%. The CDR3 runs to 14 residues. Trimming pared 7 bases from V and 5 bases from J, leaving 14 bases between. The germline V gene encodes CDR1 SEHNR and CDR2 FQNEAQ (reference sequence). This clonotype was sampled from a female donor with multiple sclerosis, enrolled in a pregnancy study. The chain carries TRBV7-9 and TRBJ2-2; D gene ambiguous. Sequences were derived from CD8+ T cells from peripheral blood mononuclear cells, sampled in the second trimester of pregnancy. CDR3 in DNA: TGTGCCAGCACCCCGGATCCAGCGACCGGGGAGCTGTTTTTT. Its protein product is CASTPDPATGELFF.